Below are 10 T cell receptor beta chains sequenced from a single sample in a study of blood T cell repertoires in COVID-19 (TCRdb year 2020). The library was made by the immunoSEQ multiplex PCR assay. TCRdb provides this immuneACCESS table in a form limited to in-frame rearrangements. Some clones are lacking; in checked studies, under half of them reflect an unresolved V gene, and why the rest are absent is not known. This sample lists 100,000 to 150,000 clones; 84% were detected once. About 12% of the sample is taken by the ten largest. The sequencing input was peripheral blood. The receptors were sampled from a woman aged 60-70 years with acute or convalescent COVID-19.

The chain is built from TRBV2 and TRBJ1-1, with TRBD1 matching over 7 bases. The ends lost 10 bases at V and 6 bases at J; junction bases unmatched: 8. CDR1 SNHLY and CDR2 FYNNEI come from the germline V gene. The length of the CDR3 is 12 residues. CDR3 DNA: TGTGCCACGACAGGGTTGAGATCTGAAGCTTTCTTT. It specifies CATTGLRSEAFF.

The J gene is TRBJ1-1, the V gene TRBV11-2; D may be TRBD1 (5 bases). CDR1 is SGHAT, CDR2 FQNNGV, per germline. The CDR3 totals 15 residues. V gave up 1 base and J gave up 4 bases, with 13 bases separating them. The chain's CDR3 is CASSLVTSGITEAFF. As DNA, the CDR3 is TGTGCCAGCAGCTTAGTAACTTCAGGGATCACTGAAGCTTTCTTT.

The chain couples TRBV13 to TRBJ2-2; maybe TRBD2 (5 bases). Germline V lookup: CDR1 PRHDT, CDR2 FYEKMQ (reference sequence). The CDR3 extends over 16 amino acids. V was pared by 0 bases and J by 4 bases, with 12 bases between. The CDR3 DNA is TGTGCCAGCAGCTTAGGCCGAGGGTATACCACCGGGGAGCTGTTTTTT. Amino acid sequence: CASSLGRGYTTGELFF.

V is TRBV18 and J is TRBJ1-2; 7 bases are shared with TRBD1. The CDR3 runs to 15 residues. The V segment lost 6 bases and the J segment 4 bases; nucleotides outside the gene matches: 11. Germline-derived CDR1 and CDR2 are KGHSH and LQKENI. CDR3 residues: CASSRTGDRTYGYTF. DNA for the CDR3: TGTGCCAGCTCCCGCACAGGGGATCGAACCTATGGCTACACCTTC.

The chain has TRBV7-6 and TRBJ1-1, with D tentatively TRBD1 (5 bases). The V gene's germline CDR1 is SGHVS and CDR2 FNYEAQ. This CDR3 has 15 amino acids. The V and J ends lost 5 bases and 4 bases respectively, with 17 bases between them. The CDR3 loop reads CASSVSFTGGTEAFF. The CDR3 coding sequence is TGTGCCAGCAGCGTCTCATTCACAGGCGGCACTGAAGCTTTCTTT. Supplemented by reference TRBV7-6 and TRBJ1-1, the full variable domain reads GAGVSQSPRYKVTKRGQDVALRCDPISGHVSLYWYRQALGQGPEFLTYFNYEAQQDKSGLPNDRFSAERPEGSISTLTIQRTEQRDSAMYRCASSVSFTGGTEAFFGQGTRLTVV.

The chain carries TRBV27 and TRBJ1-5; 7 positions match TRBD1. Germline loops: CDR1 MNHEY, CDR2 SMNVEV (reference sequence). Trimming removed 3 bases from V and 6 bases from J; junction bases left unmatched: 5. CDR3 length: 14 residues. CDR3 in DNA: TGTGCCAGCAGTTTCTTGGGACAGCTTCAGCCCCAGCATTTT. Translating it yields CASSFLGQLQPQHF.

This chain joins TRBV7-3 and TRBJ1-1; TRBD1 matches at 7 bases. Germline loops: CDR1 SGHTA, CDR2 FQGTGA. With 5 bases clipped from V and 6 bases from J, the junction kept 6 bases outside the gene matches. The CDR3 sequence is 13 residues long. The CDR3, as DNA: TGTGCCAGCAGCCGAGTAGGGGGCGCTGAAGCTTTCTTT. This gives the protein CASSRVGGAEAFF.

The rearrangement links TRBV5-4 to TRBJ1-5; D possibly corresponds to TRBD1 (6 bases). The V and J ends lost 4 bases and 9 bases respectively, with 14 bases between them. Germline loops: CDR1 SGHNT, CDR2 YYREEE (reference sequence). The CDR3 has 13 amino acids. This CDR3 reads CASSADRIGPQHF. The CDR3 coding sequence is TGTGCCAGCAGCGCCGACAGGATTGGGCCCCAGCATTTT.

V usage is TRBV3-1 (or the pseudogene TRBV3-2) and J usage is TRBJ2-5, with 10 bases identical to TRBD2. The V segment lost 5 bases and the J segment 5 bases; nucleotides outside the gene matches: 2. Germline V gene data show CDR1 as LGHDT and CDR2 as YNNKEL (reference sequence). The CDR3 sequence is 13 residues long. The chain's CDR3 is CASSTTSGETQYF. The CDR3 DNA sequence: TGTGCCAGCAGCACGACTAGCGGGGAGACCCAGTACTTC.

The rearrangement uses TRBV2 and TRBJ1-5; D gene ambiguous. CDR1 SNHLY and CDR2 FYNNEI come from the germline V gene. The CDR3 is made up of 14 amino acids. V was clipped by 7 bases and J by 3 bases, with 13 bases between them. CDR3 DNA sequence: TGTGCCAGCACGGGAGGGAAGAACAATCAGCCCCAGCATTTT. Translated, it gives CASTGGKNNQPQHF. Full variable domain (outside the CDR3, taken from reference TRBV2 and TRBJ1-5): EPEVTQTPSHQVTQMGQEVILRCVPISNHLYFYWYRQILGQKVEFLVSFYNNEISEKSEIFDDQFSVERPDGSNFTLKIRSTKLEDSAMYFCASTGGKNNQPQHFGDGTRLSIL.